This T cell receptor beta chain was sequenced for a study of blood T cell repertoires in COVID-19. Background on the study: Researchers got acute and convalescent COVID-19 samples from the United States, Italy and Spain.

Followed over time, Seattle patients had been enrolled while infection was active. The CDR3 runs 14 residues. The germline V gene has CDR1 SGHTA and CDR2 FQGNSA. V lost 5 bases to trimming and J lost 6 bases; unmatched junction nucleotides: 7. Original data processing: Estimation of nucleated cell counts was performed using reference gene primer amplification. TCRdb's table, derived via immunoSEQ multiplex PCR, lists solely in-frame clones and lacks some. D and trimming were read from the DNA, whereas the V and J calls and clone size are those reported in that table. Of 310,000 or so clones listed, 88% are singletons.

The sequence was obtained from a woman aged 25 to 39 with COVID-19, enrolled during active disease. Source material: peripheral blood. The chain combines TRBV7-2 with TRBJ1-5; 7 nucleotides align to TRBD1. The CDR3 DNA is TGTGCCAGCAGCCGGATGGGACAGCCTCAGCCCCAGCATTTT. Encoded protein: CASSRMGQPQPQHF.